This T cell receptor beta chain was identified in a study of cytomegalovirus exposure and HLA in healthy donors. This clone came up a few times. The V and J ends lost 4 bases and 9 bases respectively, with 17 bases between them. Germline-derived CDR1 and CDR2 are SGHNT and YYREEE (reference sequence). CDR3 length: 14 amino acids. The study ran its PCR with 60 Vbeta and 13 Jbeta primers. Repertoires were generated with immunoSEQ multiplex PCR, while TCRdb's copy carries only in-frame clones and drops some. The table lists fewer than 40,000 clones, around 84% of them singletons. The sequence was collected from a woman between 18 and 29 years old in good health and CMV-seronegative. V usage is TRBV5-4 and J usage is TRBJ2-1; TRBD1 might be the D (6 bases). Sequenced: PBMCs. In DNA, the CDR3 is TGTGCCAGCAGCCCCCCCCGGAAAGGGGGTGAGCAGTTCTTC. It encodes CASSPPRKGGEQFF.